This TCR beta chain originates from a study of T cell responses to AZD1222 COVID-19 vaccine. In the case of this clone: The antigen is unknown.

V trimming: 0 bases; J trimming: 4 bases; junction bases outside the gene matches: 13. Per germline, CDR1 MRHNA and CDR2 SNTAGT. This CDR3 has 18 residues. Study-level results: Baseline seropositivity occurred in only six AZD1222 recipients.

Measured with immunoSEQ multiplex PCR; TCRdb has only the in-frame clones, and not every one. Of 120,000 or so clones listed, 65% to 85% are singletons. The chain combines TRBV6-4 with TRBJ2-7; 9 bases match TRBD1. Sequencing used peripheral blood, obtained on day 0 of AZD1222 vaccination. This receptor was identified in an adult in good health. The CDR3 sequence: CASSDSRIEPGQGYEQYF. The CDR3 DNA follows: TGTGCCAGCAGTGACTCGAGGATTGAGCCGGGACAGGGTTACGAGCAGTACTTC.